A single T cell receptor beta chain is shown here with its context. The antigen is not known. Mismatch with germline at one junction end may stem from a read error. These data belong to a study of cytotoxic CD8 clonotypes in ibrutinib-treated CLL. Study-level points and caveats: Baseline clonality, above age-matched healthy donor levels, tracked circulating CD8+ T-cell counts.

Profiling relied on immunoSEQ multiplex PCR, and the TCRdb table lists in-frame clones only, not all of them. The sample records hundreds of thousands of clones, around four fifths being singletons. Germline V gene data show CDR1 as SGHRS and CDR2 as YFSETQ. The length of the CDR3 is 14 residues. The TCR was taken from a human donor with chronic lymphocytic leukemia. The material was PBMCs, obtained before ibrutinib treatment. The chain couples TRBV5-1 to TRBJ1-2, with a weak D call TRBD1 (5 bases). The DNA for the CDR3 is TGCGCCAGCAACTTGGGTCAGGGAAACTATGGCTACACCTTC. It translates to CASNLGQGNYGYTF.